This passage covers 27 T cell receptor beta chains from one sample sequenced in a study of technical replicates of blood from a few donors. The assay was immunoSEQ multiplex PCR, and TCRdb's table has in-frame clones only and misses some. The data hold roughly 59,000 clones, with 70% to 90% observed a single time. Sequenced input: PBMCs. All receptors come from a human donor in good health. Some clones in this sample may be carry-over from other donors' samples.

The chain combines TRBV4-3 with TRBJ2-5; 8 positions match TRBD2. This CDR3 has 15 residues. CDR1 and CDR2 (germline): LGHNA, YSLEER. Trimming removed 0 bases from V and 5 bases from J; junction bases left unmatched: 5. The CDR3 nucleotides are TGCGCCAGCAGCCAAGATATAGCTAGCGGGGAGACCCAGTACTTC. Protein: CASSQDIASGETQYF.

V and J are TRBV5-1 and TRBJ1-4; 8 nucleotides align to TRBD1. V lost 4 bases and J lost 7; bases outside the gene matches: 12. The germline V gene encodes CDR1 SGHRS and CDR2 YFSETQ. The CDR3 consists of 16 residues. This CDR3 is CASSPNAGGRGEKLFF. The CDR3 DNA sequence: TGCGCCAGCAGCCCGAACGCAGGGGGCAGAGGTGAAAAACTGTTTTTT. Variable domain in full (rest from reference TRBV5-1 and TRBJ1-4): KAGVTQTPRYLIKTRGQQVTLSCSPISGHRSVSWYQQTPGQGLQFLFEYFSETQRNKGNFPGRFSGRQFSNSRSEMNVSTLELGDSALYLCASSPNAGGRGEKLFFGSGTQLSVL.

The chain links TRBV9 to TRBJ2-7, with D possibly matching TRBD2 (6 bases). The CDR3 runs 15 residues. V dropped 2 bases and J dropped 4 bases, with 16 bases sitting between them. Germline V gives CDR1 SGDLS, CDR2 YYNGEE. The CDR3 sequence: CASSVAGKGGYEQYF. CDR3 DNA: TGTGCCAGCAGCGTTGCGGGAAAGGGAGGATACGAGCAGTACTTC.

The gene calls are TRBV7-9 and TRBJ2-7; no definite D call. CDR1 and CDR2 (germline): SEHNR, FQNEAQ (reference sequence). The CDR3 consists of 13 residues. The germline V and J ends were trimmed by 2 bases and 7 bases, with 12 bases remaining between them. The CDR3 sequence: CASSLNTLIEQYF. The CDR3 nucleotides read TGTGCCAGCAGCTTAAACACCCTTATTGAGCAGTACTTC.

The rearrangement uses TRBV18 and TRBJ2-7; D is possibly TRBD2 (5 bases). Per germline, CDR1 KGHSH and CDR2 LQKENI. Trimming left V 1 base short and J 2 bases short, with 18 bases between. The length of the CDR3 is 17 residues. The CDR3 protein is CASSPRGFPGSPYEQYF. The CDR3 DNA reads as TGTGCCAGCTCACCACGAGGGTTTCCGGGAAGTCCCTACGAGCAGTACTTC.

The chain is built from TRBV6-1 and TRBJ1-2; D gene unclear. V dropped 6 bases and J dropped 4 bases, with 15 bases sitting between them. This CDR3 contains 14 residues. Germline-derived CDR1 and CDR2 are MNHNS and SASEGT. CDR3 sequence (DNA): TGTGCCAGCAGGGGAGCGGGCATCGGCTATGGCTACACCTTC. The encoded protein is CASRGAGIGYGYTF.

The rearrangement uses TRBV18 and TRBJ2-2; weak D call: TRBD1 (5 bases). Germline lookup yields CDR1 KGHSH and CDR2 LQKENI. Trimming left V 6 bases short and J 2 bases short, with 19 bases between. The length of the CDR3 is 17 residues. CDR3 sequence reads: CASSPRSPQGNTGELFF. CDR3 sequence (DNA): TGTGCCAGCTCGCCCCGGAGCCCCCAGGGCAACACCGGGGAGCTGTTTTTT.

This CDR3 reads CAGGWDYGYTF. The CDR3, as DNA: TGTGCCGGGGGGTGGGACTATGGCTACACCTTC. The rearrangement links TRBV30 to TRBJ1-2, with a weak D call TRBD1 (5 bases). The V gene lost 8 bases and the J gene lost 3 bases, with 10 bases spanning the gap. Germline V lookup: CDR1 GTSNPN, CDR2 SVGIG (reference sequence). The CDR3 loop spans 11 amino acids.

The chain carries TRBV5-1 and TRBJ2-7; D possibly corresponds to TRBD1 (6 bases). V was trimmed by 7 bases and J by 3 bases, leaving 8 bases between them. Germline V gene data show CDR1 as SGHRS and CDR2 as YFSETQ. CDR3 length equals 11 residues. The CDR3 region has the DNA TGCGCCAGCCAGGGACACTACGAGCAGTACTTC. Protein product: CASQGHYEQYF.

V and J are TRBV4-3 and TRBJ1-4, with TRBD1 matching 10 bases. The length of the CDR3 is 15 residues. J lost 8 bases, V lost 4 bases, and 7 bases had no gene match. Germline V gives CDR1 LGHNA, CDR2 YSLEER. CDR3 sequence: CASSPDRGQREKLFF. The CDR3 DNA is TGCGCCAGCAGCCCCGACAGGGGGCAAAGGGAAAAACTGTTTTTT.

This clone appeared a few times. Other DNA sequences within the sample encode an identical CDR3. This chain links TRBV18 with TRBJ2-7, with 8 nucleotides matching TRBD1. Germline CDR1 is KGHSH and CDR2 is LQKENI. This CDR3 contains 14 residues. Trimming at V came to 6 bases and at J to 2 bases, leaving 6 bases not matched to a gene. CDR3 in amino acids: CASSPGTGTYEQYF. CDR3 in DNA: TGTGCCAGCTCTCCCGGGACAGGTACCTACGAGCAGTACTTC.

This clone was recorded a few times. The CDR3 DNA reads as TGTGCCAGCAGCGTAACAGGGGCTAAAGAGACCCAGTACTTC. This codes for CASSVTGAKETQYF. The chain links TRBV9 to TRBJ2-5; 7 nucleotides line up with TRBD1. CDR1 is SGDLS, CDR2 YYNGEE, per germline. The CDR3 length is 14 residues. V trimming: 1 base; J trimming: 3 bases; junction bases outside the gene matches: 3.

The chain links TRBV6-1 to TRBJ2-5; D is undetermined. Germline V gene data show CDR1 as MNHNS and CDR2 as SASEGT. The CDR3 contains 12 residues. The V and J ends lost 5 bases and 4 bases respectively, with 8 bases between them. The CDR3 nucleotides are TGTGCCAGCAGTCCGGTTTCAGAGACCCAGTACTTC. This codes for CASSPVSETQYF.

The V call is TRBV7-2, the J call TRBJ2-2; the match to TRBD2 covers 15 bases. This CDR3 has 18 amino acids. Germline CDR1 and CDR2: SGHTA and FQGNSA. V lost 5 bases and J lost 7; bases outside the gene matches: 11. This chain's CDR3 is CASSRGLAGGRYGGELFF. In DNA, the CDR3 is TGTGCCAGCAGCCGTGGACTAGCGGGGGGGCGGTATGGCGGGGAGCTGTTTTTT.

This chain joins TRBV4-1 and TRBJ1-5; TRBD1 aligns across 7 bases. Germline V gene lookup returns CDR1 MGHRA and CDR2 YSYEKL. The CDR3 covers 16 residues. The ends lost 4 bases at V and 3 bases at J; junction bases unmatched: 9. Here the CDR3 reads CASSRETGNTNQPQHF. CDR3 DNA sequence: TGCGCCAGCAGCCGAGAGACAGGGAATACCAATCAGCCCCAGCATTTT.

CDR3 sequence (DNA): TGTGCCAGCAGCTTCCGGGACAGGGGGAACTATGGCTACACCTTC. Translating gives CASSFRDRGNYGYTF. V usage is TRBV5-8 and J usage is TRBJ1-2; 11 positions match TRBD1. Germline-derived CDR1 and CDR2 are SGHTS and YDEGEE. V shed 2 bases, J shed 2 bases, and the junction held 2 bases outside the gene matches. This CDR3 region has 15 residues.

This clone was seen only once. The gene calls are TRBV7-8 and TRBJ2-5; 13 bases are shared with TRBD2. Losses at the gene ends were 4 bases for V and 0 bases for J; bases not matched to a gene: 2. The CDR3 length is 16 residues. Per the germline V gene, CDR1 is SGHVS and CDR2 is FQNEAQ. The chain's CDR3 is CASSSGLAGDQETQYF. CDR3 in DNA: TGTGCCAGCAGCTCAGGACTAGCGGGGGACCAAGAGACCCAGTACTTC.

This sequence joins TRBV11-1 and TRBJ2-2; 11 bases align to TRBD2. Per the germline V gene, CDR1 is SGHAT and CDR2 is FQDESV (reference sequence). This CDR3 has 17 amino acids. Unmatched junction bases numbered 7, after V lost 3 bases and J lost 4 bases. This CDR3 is CASSFAGTSGVTGELFF. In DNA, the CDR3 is TGTGCCAGCAGCTTTGCCGGGACTAGCGGAGTCACCGGGGAGCTGTTTTTT.

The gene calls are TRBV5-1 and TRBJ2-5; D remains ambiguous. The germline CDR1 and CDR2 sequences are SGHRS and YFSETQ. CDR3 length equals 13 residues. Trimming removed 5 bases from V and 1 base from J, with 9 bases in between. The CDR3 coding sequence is TGCGCCAGCAGGCAGACACCCCAAGAGACCCAGTACTTC. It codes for CASRQTPQETQYF.

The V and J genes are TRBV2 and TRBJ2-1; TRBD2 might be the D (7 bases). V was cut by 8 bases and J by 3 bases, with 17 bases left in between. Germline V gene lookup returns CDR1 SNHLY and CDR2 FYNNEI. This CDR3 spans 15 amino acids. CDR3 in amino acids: CASQRGAGVYNEQFF. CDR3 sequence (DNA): TGTGCCAGCCAAAGGGGGGCGGGGGTCTACAATGAGCAGTTCTTC.

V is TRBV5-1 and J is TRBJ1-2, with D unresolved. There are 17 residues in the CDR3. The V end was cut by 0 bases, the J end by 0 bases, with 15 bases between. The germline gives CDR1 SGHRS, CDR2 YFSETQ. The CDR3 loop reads CASSLAVGLQSNYGYTF. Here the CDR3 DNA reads TGCGCCAGCAGCTTGGCCGTGGGCCTACAGTCTAACTATGGCTACACCTTC.

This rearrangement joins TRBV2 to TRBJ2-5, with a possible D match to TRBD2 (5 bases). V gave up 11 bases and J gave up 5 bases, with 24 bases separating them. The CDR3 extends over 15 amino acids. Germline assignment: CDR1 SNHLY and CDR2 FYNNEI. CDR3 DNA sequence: TGTGCCTGTTTCGATGGACCCACGGGGTTCGAGACCCAGTACTTC. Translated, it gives CACFDGPTGFETQYF. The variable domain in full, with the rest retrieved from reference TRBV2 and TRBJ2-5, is EPEVTQTPSHQVTQMGQEVILRCVPISNHLYFYWYRQILGQKVEFLVSFYNNEISEKSEIFDDQFSVERPDGSNFTLKIRSTKLEDSAMYFCACFDGPTGFETQYFGPGTRLLVL.

DNA of the CDR3: TGTGCCAGCAGGGGTTCAGGGGTTGATAATTCACCCCTCCACTTT. Translating gives CASRGSGVDNSPLHF. The chain couples TRBV7-2 to TRBJ1-6, with D maybe TRBD1 (6 bases). This CDR3 region has 15 residues. Per germline, CDR1 SGHTA and CDR2 FQGNSA. V lost 6 bases to trimming and J lost 5 bases, with 14 bases between them.

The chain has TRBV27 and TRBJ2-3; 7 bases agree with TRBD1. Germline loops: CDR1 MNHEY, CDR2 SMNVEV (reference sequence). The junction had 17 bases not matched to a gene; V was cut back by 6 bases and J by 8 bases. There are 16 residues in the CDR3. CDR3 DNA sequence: TGTGCCAGCAGCCGGGCTTCGGGACAGAGGTGGGGTACGCAGTATTTT. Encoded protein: CASSRASGQRWGTQYF.

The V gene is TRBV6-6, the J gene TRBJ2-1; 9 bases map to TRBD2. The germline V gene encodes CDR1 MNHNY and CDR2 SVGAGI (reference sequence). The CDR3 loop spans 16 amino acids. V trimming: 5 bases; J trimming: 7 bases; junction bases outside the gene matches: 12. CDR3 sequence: CASSTAGGPGGNEQFF. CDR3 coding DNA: TGTGCCAGCAGTACGGCGGGAGGGCCTGGGGGTAATGAGCAGTTCTTC.

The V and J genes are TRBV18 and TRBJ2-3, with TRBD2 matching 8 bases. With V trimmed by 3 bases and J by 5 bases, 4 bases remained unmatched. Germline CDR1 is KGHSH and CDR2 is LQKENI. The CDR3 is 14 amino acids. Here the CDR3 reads CASSPLAGQDTQYF. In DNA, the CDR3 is TGTGCCAGCTCACCCCTAGCGGGTCAAGATACGCAGTATTTT.

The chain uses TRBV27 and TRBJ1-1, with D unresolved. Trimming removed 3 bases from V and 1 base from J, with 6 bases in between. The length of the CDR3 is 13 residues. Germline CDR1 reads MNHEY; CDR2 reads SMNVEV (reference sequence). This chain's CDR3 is CASSFRENTEAFF. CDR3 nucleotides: TGTGCCAGCAGTTTCCGGGAGAACACTGAAGCTTTCTTT.